Described below is a single T cell receptor beta chain sequence and its context. Each recovered donor of Cohort 3 presented with two negative PCRs, clearance, or symptom resolution. This sample was included in a study of blood T cell repertoires in COVID-19. About the study: The analysed material was cDNA or gDNA that came from T cells, B-cell-depleted T cells, or PBMCs.

The data were produced by immunoSEQ multiplex PCR, yet TCRdb's version contains in-frame clones alone and is incomplete. This table has more than 200,000 clones, roughly 90% appearing once. The specimen sequenced was PBMCs or T cells enriched from blood (not recorded which). This TCR was recovered from a woman in her twenties or thirties who had recovered from COVID-19.

Here the CDR3 reads CASSPPRTSFNEQFF. CDR3 coding DNA: TGTGCCAGCTCACCCCCCCGGACTAGCTTCAATGAGCAGTTCTTC. The chain employs TRBV18 and TRBJ2-1; 8 bases align to TRBD2. CDR1 and CDR2 (germline): KGHSH, LQKENI. V was clipped by 3 bases and J by 6 bases; unmatched bases: 7. The CDR3 is made up of 15 amino acids.